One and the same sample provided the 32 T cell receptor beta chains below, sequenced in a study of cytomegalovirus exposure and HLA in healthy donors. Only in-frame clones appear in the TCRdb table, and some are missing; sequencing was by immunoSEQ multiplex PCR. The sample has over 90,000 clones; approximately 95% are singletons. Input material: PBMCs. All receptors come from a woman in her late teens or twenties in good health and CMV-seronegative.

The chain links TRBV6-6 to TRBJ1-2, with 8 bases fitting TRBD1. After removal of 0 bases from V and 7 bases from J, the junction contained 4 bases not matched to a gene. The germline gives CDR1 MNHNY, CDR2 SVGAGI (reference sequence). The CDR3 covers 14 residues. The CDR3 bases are TGTGCCAGCAGTTACTCGACAGGGGCTAGTGGCTACACCTTC. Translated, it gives CASSYSTGASGYTF.

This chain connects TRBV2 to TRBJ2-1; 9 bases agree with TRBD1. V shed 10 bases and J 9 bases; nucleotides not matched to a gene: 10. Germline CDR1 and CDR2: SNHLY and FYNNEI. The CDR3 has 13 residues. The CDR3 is CATGGTGISEQFF. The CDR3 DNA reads TGTGCCACAGGGGGGACAGGGATTAGTGAGCAGTTCTTC.

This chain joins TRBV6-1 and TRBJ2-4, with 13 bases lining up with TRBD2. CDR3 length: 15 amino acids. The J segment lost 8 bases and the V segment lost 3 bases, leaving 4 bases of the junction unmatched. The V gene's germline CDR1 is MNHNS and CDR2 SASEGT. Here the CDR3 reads CASSDGTSGADIQYF. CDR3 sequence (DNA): TGTGCCAGCAGTGACGGGACTAGCGGGGCGGACATTCAGTACTTC.

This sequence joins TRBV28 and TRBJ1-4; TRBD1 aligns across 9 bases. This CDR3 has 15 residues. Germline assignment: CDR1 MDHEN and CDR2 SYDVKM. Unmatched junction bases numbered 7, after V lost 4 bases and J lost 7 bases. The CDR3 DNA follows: TGTGCCAGCAGTTCGTCCGGGACAGGGAGTGAAAAACTGTTTTTT. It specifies CASSSSGTGSEKLFF.

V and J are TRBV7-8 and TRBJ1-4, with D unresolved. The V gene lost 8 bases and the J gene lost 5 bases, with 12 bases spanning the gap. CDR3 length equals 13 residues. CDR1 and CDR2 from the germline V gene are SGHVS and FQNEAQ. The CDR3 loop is CASQRGPNEKLFF. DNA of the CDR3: TGTGCCAGCCAACGAGGGCCAAATGAAAAACTGTTTTTT.

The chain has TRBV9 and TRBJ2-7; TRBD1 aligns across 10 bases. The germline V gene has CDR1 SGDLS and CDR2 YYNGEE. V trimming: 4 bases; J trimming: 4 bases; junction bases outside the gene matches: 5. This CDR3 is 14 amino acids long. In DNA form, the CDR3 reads TGTGCCAGCAGCCCGGGGACAGGGGAGTACGAGCAGTACTTC. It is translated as CASSPGTGEYEQYF. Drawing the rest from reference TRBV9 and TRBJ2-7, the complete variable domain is DSGVTQTPKHLITATGQRVTLRCSPRSGDLSVYWYQQSLDQGLQFLIQYYNGEERAKGNILERFSAQQFPDLHSELNLSSLELGDSALYFCASSPGTGEYEQYFGPGTRLTVT.

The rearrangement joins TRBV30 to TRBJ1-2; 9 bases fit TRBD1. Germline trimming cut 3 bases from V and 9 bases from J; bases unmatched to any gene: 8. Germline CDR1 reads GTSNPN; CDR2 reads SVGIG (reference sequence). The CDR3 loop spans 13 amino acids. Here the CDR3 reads CAWRISGQGRYTF. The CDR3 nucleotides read TGTGCCTGGAGAATTTCGGGACAGGGTCGCTACACCTTC.

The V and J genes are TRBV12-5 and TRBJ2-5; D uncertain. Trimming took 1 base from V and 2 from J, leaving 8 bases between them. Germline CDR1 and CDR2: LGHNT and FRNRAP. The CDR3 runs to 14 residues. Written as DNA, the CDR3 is TGTGCTAGTGGTTTGGACCACCGGCAAGAGACCCAGTACTTC. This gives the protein CASGLDHRQETQYF.

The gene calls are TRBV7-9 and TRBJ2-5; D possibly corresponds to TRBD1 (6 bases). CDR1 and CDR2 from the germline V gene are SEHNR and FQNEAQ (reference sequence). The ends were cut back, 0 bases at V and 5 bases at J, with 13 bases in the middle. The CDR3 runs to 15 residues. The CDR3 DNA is TGTGCCAGCAGCTTAGCCGTGGCAGGGGTCGAGACCCAGTACTTC. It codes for CASSLAVAGVETQYF.

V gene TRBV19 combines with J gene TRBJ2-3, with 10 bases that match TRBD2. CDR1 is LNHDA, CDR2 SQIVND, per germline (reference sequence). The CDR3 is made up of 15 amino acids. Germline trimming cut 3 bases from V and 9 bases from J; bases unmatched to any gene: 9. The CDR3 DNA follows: TGTGCCAGTAGTATGGTAGCGGGAGCGGGGGGGACGCAGTATTTT. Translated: CASSMVAGAGGTQYF.

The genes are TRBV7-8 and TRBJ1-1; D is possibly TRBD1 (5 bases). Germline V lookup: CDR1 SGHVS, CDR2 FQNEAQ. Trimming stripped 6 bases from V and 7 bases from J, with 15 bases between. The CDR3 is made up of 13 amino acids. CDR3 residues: CASRTPGGDEAFF. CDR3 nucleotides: TGTGCCAGCAGAACACCCGGGGGGGATGAAGCTTTCTTT.

The CDR3: CASSQHTSNQPQHF. The CDR3 coding sequence is TGCGCCAGCAGCCAACACACCAGCAATCAGCCCCAGCATTTT. This chain connects TRBV4-1 to TRBJ1-5; D remains unclear. V was pared by 2 bases and J by 1 base, with 6 bases between. CDR1 is MGHRA, CDR2 YSYEKL, per germline. This CDR3 has 14 residues.

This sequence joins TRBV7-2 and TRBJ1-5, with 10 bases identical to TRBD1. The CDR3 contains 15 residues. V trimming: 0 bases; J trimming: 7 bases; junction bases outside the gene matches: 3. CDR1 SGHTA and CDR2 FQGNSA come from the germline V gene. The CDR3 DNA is TGTGCCAGCAGCTTAGCGGGACAGGGGCCCCAGCCCCAGCATTTT. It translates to CASSLAGQGPQPQHF.

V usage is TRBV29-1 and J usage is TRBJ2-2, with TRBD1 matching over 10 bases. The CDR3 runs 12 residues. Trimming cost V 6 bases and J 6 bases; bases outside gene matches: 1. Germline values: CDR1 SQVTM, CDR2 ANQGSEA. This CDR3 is CSVGTGAGELFF. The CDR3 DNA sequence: TGCAGCGTGGGGACAGGGGCCGGGGAGCTGTTTTTT.

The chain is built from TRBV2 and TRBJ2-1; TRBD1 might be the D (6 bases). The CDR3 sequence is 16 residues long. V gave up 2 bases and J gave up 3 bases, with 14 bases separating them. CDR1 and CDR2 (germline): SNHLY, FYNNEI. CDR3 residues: CASSELRGQSYNEQFF. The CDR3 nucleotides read TGTGCCAGCAGTGAACTAAGGGGACAAAGCTACAATGAGCAGTTCTTC.

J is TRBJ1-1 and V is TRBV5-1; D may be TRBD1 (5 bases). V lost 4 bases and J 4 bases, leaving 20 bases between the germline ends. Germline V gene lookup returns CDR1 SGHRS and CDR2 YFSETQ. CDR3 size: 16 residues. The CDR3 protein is CASSPMVGREGTEAFF. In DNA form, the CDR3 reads TGCGCCAGCAGCCCCATGGTGGGCAGGGAGGGCACTGAAGCTTTCTTT.

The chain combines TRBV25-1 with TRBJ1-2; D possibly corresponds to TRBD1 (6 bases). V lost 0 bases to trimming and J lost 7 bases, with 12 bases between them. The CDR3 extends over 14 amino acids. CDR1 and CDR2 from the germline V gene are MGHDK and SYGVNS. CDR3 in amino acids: CASSEYWEGVGYTF. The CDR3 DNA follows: TGTGCCAGCAGTGAATACTGGGAGGGGGTTGGCTACACCTTC.

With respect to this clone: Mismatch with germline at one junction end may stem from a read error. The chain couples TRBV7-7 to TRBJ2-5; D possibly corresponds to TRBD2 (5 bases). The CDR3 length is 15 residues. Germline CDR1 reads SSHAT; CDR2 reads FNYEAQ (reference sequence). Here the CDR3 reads CASSLASRGLETQYF. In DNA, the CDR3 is TGTGCTAGCAGCTTAGCGTCGAGAGGGCTGGAGACCCAGTACTTC.

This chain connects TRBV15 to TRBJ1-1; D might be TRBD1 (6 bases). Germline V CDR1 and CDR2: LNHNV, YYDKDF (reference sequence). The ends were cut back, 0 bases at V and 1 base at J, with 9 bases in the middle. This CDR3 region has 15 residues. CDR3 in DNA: TGTGCCACCAGCAGAGAAACAGGGCCGAACACTGAAGCTTTCTTT. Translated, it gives CATSRETGPNTEAFF.

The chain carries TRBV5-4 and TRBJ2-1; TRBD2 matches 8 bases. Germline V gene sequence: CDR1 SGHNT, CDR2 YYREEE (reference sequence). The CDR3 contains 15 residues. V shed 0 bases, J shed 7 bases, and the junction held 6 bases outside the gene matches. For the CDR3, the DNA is TGTGCCAGCAGCTTGGGACCGGGAGGGCCGAATGAGCAGTTCTTC. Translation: CASSLGPGGPNEQFF.

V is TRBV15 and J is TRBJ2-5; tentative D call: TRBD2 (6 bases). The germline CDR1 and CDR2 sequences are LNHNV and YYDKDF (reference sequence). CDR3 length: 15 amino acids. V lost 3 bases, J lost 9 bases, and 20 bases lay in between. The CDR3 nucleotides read TGTGCCACCAGCAGGCGGGGAACCTCTCCCTCGGCCCAGTACTTC. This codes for CATSRRGTSPSAQYF.

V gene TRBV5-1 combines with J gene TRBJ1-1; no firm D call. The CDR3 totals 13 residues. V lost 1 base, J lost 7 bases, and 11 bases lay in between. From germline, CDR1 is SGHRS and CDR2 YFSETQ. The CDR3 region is CASSLRPLGEAFF. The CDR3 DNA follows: TGCGCCAGCAGCTTGAGGCCCCTAGGTGAAGCTTTCTTT.

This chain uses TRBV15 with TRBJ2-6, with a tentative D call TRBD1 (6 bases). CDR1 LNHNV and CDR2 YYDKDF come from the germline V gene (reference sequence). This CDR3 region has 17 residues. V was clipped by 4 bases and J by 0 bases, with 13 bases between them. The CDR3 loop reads CATSIQGPSSGANVLTF. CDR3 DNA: TGTGCCACCAGCATTCAGGGGCCGAGCTCTGGGGCCAACGTCCTGACTTTC.

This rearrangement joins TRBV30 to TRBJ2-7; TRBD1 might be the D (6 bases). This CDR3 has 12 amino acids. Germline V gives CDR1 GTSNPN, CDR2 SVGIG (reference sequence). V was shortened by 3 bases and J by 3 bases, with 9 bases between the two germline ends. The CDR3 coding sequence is TGTGCCTGGAGGACAGGATACTACGAGCAGTACTTC. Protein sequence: CAWRTGYYEQYF.

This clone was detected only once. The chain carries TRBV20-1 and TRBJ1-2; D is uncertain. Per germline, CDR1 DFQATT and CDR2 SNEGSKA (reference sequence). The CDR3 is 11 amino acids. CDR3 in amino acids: CSFWGGSGYTF. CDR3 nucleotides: TGCAGCTTTTGGGGAGGGAGCGGCTACACCTTC.

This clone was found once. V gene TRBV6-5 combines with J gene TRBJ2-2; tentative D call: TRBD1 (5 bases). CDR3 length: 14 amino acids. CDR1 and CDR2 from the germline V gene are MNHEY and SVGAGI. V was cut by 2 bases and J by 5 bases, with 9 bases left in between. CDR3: CASSYGAVTGELFF. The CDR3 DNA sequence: TGTGCCAGCAGTTACGGGGCTGTAACCGGGGAGCTGTTTTTT.

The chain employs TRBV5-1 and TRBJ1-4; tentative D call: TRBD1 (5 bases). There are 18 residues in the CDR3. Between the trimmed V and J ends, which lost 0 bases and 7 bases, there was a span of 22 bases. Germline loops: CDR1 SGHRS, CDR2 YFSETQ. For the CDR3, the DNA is TGCGCCAGCAGCTTGGGGGGCAACAGGTCCAGGATAGGTGAAAAACTGTTTTTT. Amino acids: CASSLGGNRSRIGEKLFF.

CDR3 bases: TGCGCCAGCAGCCAAGAACTAGCCGGGCAAGAGACCCAGTACTTC. The encoded protein is CASSQELAGQETQYF. This sequence joins TRBV4-1 and TRBJ2-5; tentatively, D is TRBD2 (6 bases). V gave up 0 bases and J gave up 2 bases, with 10 bases separating them. Germline V gene data show CDR1 as MGHRA and CDR2 as YSYEKL. The CDR3 contains 15 residues.

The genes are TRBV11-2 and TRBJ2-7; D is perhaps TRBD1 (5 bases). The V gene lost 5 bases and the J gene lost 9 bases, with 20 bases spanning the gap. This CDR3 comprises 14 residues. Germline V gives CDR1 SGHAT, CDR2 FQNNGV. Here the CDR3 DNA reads TGTGCCAGCAGCCAAGGCCCAGGGAACTCGGGGCAGTACTTC. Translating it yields CASSQGPGNSGQYF.

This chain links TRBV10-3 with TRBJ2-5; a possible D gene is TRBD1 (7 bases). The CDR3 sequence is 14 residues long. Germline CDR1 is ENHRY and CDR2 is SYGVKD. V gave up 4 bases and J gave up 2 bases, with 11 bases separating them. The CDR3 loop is CAISGRDRQETQYF. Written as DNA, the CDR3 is TGTGCCATCAGTGGGAGGGACAGACAAGAGACCCAGTACTTC.

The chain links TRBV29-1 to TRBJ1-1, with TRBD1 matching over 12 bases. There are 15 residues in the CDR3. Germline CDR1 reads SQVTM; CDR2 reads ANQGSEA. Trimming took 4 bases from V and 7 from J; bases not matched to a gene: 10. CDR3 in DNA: TGCAGCGTTGCCGGGACAGGGGGCGCGAGCATTGAAGCTTTCTTT. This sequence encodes CSVAGTGGASIEAFF.

CDR3 nucleotide sequence: TGTGCCAGCAGCTCAGAGGGAGAATCAAACACTGAAGCTTTCTTT. Amino acids: CASSSEGESNTEAFF. This chain connects TRBV7-8 to TRBJ1-1; no clear D. This CDR3 has 15 residues. Germline V gives CDR1 SGHVS, CDR2 FQNEAQ. The V end was cut by 4 bases, the J end by 2 bases, with 14 bases between.